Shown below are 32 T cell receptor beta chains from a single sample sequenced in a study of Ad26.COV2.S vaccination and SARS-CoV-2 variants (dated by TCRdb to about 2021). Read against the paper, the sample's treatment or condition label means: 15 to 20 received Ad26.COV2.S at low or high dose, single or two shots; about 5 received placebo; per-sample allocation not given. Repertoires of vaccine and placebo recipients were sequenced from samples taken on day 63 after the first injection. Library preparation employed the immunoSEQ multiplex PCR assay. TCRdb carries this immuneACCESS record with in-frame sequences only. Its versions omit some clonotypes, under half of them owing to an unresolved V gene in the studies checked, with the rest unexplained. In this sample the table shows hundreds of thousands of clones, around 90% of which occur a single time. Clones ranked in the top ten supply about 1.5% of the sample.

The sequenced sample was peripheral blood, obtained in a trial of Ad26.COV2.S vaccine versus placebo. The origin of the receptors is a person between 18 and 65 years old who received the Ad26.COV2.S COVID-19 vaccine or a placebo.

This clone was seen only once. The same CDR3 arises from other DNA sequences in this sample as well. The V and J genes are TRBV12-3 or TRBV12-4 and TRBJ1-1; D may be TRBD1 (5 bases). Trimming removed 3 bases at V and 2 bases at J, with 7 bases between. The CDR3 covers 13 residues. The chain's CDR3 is CASSFQGNTEAFF. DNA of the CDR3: TGTGCCAGCAGTTTCCAGGGAAACACTGAAGCTTTCTTT.

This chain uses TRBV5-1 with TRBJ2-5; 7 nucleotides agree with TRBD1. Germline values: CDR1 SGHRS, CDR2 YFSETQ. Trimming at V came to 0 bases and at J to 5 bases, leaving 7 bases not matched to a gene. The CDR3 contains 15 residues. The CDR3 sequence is CASSLEQGSRETQYF. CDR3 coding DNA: TGCGCCAGCAGCTTGGAACAGGGGTCCAGGGAGACCCAGTACTTC.

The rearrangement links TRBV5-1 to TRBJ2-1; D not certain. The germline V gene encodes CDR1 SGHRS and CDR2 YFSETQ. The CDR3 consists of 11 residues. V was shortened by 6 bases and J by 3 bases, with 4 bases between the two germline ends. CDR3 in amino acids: CASTIYNEQFF. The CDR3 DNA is TGCGCCAGCACCATCTACAATGAGCAGTTCTTC.

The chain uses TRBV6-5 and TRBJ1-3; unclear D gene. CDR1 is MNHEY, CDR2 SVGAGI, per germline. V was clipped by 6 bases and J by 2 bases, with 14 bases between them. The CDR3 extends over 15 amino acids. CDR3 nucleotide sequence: TGTGCCAGCAGCGGCGGTTTAAGCCCTGGAAACACCATATATTTT. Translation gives CASSGGLSPGNTIYF.

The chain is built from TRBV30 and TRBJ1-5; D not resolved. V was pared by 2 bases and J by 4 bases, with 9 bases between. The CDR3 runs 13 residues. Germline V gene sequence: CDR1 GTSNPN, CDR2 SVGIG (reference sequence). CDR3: CAWSQTGNQPQHF. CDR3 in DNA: TGTGCCTGGAGTCAGACTGGGAATCAGCCCCAGCATTTT.

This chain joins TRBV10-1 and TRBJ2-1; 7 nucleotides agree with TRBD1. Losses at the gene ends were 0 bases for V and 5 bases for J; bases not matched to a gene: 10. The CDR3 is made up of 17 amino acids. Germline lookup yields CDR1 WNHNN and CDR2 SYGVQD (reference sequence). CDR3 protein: CASSESGNRGNHNEQFF. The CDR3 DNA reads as TGCGCCAGCAGTGAGTCTGGGAACAGGGGAAATCACAATGAGCAGTTCTTC.

CDR3 loop: CAVTRGHGRGYGYTF. CDR3 bases: TGTGCCGTCACTAGGGGGCACGGTAGGGGCTATGGCTACACCTTC. The rearrangement links TRBV30 to TRBJ1-2, with 7 bases identical to TRBD1. The CDR3 is 15 residues long. Unmatched junction bases numbered 16, after V lost 8 bases and J lost 4 bases. Germline V gene lookup returns CDR1 GTSNPN and CDR2 SVGIG (reference sequence). Full variable domain (rest looked up from reference TRBV30 and TRBJ1-2): SQTIHQWPATLVQPVGSPLSLECTVEGTSNPNLYWYRQAAGRGLQLLFYSVGIGQISSEVPQNLSASRPQDRQFILSSKKLLLSDSGFYLCAVTRGHGRGYGYTFGSGTRLTVV.

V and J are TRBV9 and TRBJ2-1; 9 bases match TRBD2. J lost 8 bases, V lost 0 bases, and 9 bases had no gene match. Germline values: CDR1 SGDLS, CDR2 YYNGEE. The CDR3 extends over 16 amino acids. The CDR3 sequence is CASSVVVAGVVHEQFF. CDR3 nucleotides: TGTGCCAGCAGCGTAGTGGTAGCGGGAGTGGTCCATGAGCAGTTCTTC.

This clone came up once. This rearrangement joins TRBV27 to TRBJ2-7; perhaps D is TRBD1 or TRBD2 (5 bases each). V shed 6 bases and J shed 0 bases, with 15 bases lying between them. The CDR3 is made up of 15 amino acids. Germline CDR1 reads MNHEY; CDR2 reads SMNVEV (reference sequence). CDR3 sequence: CASSSLGESSYEQYF. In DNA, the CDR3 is TGTGCCAGCAGCAGCTTGGGGGAAAGCTCCTACGAGCAGTACTTC.

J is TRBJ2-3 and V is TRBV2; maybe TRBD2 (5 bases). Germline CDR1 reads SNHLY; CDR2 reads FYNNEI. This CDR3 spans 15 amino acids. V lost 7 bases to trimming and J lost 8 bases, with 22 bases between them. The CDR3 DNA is TGTGCCAGCACCGATACCGGGAACCCCTCTAGTACGCAGTATTTT. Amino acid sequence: CASTDTGNPSSTQYF.

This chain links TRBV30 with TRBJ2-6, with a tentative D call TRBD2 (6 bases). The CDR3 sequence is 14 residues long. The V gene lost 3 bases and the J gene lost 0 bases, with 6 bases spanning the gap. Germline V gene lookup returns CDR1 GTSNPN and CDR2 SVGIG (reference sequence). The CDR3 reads CAWREGSGANVLTF. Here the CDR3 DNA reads TGTGCCTGGAGGGAGGGCTCTGGGGCCAACGTCCTGACTTTC.

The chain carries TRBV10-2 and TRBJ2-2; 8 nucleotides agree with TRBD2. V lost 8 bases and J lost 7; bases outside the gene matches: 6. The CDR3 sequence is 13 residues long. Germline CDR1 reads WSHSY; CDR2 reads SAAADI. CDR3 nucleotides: TGCGCCAGCCCGACTAGCGAGAACGGGGAGCTGTTTTTT. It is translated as CASPTSENGELFF.

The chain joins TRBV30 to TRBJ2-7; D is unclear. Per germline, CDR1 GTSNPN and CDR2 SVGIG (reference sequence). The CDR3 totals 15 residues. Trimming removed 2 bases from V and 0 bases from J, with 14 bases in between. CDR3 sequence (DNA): TGTGCCTGGAGTTATCGTGTAGCAGGCTCCTACGAGCAGTACTTC. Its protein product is CAWSYRVAGSYEQYF.

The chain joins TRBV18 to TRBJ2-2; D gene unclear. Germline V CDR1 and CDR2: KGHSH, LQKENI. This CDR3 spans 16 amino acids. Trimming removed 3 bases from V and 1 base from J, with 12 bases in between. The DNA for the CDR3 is TGTGCCAGCTCACCCCCATCCGGGCTGAACACCGGGGAGCTGTTTTTT. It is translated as CASSPPSGLNTGELFF.

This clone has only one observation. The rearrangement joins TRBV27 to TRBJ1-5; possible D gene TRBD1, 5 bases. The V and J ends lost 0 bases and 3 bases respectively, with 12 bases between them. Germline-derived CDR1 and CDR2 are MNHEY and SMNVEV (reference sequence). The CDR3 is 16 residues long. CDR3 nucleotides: TGTGCCAGCAGTTTATCTCGGCAGGGCTCCAATCAGCCCCAGCATTTT. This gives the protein CASSLSRQGSNQPQHF.

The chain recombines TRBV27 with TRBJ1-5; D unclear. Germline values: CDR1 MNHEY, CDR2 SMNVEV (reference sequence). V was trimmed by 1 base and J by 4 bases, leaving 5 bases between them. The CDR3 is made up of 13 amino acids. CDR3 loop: CASSLFMNQPQHF. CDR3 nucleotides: TGTGCCAGCAGTTTATTCATGAATCAGCCCCAGCATTTT.

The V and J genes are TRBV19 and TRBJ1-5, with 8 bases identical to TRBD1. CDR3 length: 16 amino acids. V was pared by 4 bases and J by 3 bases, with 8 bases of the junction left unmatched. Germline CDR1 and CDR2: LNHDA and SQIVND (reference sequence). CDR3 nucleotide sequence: TGTGCCAGTAGTACCAGACAGGGGAGGGACAATCAGCCCCAGCATTTT. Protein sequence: CASSTRQGRDNQPQHF.

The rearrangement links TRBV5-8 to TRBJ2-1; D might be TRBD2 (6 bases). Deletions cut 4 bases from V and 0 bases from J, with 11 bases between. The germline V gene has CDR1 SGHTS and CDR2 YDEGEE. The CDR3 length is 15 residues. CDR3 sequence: CASSPRGSSYNEQFF. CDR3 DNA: TGTGCCAGCAGCCCCCGGGGGAGCTCCTACAATGAGCAGTTCTTC.

In DNA form, the CDR3 reads TGTGCCAGTAGTAAGACTGATAGCTCCTACAATGAGCAGTTCTTC. Amino acids: CASSKTDSSYNEQFF. The chain carries TRBV19 and TRBJ2-1; D unresolved. Germline CDR1 reads LNHDA; CDR2 reads SQIVND (reference sequence). The CDR3 is 15 amino acids. Trimming took 4 bases from V and 0 from J, leaving 10 bases between them.

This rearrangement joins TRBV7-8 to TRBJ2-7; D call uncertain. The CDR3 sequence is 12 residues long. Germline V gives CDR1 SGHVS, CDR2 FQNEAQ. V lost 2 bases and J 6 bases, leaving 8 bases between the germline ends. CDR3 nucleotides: TGTGCCAGCAGCTTAAAGGGCTCCGAGCAGTACTTC. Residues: CASSLKGSEQYF.

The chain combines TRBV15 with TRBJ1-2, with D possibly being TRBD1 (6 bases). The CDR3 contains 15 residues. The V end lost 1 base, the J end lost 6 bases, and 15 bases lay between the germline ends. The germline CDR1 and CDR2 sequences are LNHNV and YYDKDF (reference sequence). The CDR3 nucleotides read TGTGCCACCAGCAGAGGGGACCTACAGGGAAATGGCTACACCTTC. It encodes CATSRGDLQGNGYTF.

The CDR3 coding sequence is TGTGCCAGCAGCGCAGGGATCGGTCAGCCCCAGCATTTT. The encoded protein is CASSAGIGQPQHF. The rearrangement joins TRBV7-2 to TRBJ1-5, with D tentatively TRBD1 (5 bases). Germline V gene data show CDR1 as SGHTA and CDR2 as FQGNSA. V lost 5 bases and J 6 bases, leaving 11 bases between the germline ends. The CDR3 runs 13 residues.

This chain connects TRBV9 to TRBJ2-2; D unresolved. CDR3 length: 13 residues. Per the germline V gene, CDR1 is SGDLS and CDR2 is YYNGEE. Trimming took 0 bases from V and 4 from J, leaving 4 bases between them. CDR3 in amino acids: CASSVDSTGELFF. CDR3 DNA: TGTGCCAGCAGCGTAGATTCCACCGGGGAGCTGTTTTTT.

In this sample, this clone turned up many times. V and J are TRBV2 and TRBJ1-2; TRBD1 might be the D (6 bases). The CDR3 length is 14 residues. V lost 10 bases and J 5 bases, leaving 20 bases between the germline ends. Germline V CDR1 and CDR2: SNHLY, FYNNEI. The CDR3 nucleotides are TGTGCCACCTTCGACAGGACGGCTGGATATGGCTACACCTTC. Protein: CATFDRTAGYGYTF.

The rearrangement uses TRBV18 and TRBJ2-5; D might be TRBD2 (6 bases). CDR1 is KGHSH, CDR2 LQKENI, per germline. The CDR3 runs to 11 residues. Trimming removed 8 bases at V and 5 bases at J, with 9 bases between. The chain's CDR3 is CASGGEETQYF. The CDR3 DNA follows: TGTGCCAGCGGCGGGGAGGAGACCCAGTACTTC.

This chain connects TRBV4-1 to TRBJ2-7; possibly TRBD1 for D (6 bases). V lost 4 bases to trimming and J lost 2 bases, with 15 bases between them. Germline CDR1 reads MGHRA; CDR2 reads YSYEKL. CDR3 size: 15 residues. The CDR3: CASSRRTENTYEQYF. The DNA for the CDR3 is TGCGCCAGCAGCCGGAGGACAGAGAACACCTACGAGCAGTACTTC.

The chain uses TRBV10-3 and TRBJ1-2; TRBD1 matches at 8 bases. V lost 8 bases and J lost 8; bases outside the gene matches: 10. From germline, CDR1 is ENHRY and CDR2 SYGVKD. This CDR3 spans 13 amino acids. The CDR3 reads CAIAPGQVLGYTF. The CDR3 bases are TGTGCCATCGCCCCGGGACAGGTCTTGGGCTACACCTTC.

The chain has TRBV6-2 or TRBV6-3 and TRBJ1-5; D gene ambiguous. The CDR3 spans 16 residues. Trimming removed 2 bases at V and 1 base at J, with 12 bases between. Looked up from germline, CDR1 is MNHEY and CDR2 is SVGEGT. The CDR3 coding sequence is TGTGCCAGCAGTTACCCCCCCGGGGTGAGCAATCAGCCCCAGCATTTT. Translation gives CASSYPPGVSNQPQHF.

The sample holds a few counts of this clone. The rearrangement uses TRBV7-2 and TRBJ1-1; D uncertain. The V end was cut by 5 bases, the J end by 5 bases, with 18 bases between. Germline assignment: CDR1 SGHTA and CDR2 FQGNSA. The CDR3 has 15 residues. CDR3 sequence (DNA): TGTGCCAGCAGCCCCTGGGCGGCTGGGAATACTGAAGCTTTCTTT. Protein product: CASSPWAAGNTEAFF.

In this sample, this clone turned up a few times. The CDR3 protein is CASSEISGYTF. The CDR3 DNA is TGTGCCAGCAGTGAAATTAGCGGCTACACCTTC. The chain recombines TRBV2 with TRBJ1-2; D call uncertain. The CDR3 covers 11 residues. The ends were cut back, 2 bases at V and 8 bases at J, with 6 bases in the middle. Germline CDR1 and CDR2: SNHLY and FYNNEI.

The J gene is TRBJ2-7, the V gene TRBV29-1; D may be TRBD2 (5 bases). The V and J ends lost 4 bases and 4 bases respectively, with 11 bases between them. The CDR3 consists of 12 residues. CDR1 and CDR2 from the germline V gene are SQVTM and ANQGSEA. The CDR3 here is CSVVRGRYEQYF. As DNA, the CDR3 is TGCAGCGTTGTACGGGGTCGTTACGAGCAGTACTTC.

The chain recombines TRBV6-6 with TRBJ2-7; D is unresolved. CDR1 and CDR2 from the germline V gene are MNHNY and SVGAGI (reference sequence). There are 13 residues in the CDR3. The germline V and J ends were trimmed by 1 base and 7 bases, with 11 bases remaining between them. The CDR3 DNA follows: TGTGCCAGCAGTTACTACCCCGCCGGTGAGCAGTACTTC. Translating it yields CASSYYPAGEQYF.